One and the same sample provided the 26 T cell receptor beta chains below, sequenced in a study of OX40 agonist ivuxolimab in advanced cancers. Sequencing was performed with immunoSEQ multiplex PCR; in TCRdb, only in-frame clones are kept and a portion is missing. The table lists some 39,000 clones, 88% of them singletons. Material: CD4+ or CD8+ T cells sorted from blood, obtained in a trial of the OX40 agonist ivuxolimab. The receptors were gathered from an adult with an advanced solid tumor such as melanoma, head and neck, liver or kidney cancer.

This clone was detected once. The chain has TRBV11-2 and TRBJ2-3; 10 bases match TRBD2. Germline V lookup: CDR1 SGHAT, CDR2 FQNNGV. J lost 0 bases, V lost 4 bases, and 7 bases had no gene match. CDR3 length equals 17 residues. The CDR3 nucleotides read TGTGCCAGCAGCTCTCGGACTAGCGGCCAAAGCACAGATACGCAGTATTTT. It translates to CASSSRTSGQSTDTQYF.

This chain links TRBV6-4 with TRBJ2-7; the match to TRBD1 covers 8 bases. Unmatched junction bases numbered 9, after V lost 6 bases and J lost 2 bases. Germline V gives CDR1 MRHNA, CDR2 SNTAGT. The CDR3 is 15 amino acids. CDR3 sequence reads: CASSPTGGSTYEQYF. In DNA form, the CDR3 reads TGTGCCAGCAGCCCCACAGGGGGAAGCACCTACGAGCAGTACTTC.

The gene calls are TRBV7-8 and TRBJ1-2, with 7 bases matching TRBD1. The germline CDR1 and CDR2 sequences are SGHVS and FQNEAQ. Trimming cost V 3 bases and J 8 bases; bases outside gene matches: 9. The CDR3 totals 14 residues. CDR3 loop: CASSFRTGKRGYTF. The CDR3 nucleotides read TGTGCCAGCAGCTTCCGGACAGGAAAAAGGGGCTACACCTTC.

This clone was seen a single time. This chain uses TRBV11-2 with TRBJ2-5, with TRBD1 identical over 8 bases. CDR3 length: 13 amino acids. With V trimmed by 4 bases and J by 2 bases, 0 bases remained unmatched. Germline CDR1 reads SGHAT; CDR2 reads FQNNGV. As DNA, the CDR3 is TGTGCCAGCAGCTGGACAGGGCAAGAGACCCAGTACTTC. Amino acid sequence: CASSWTGQETQYF.

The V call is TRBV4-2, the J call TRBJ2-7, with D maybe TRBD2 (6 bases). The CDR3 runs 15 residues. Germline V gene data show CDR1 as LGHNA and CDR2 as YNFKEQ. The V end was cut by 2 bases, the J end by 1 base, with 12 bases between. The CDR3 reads CASSQLGTGSYEQYF. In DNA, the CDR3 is TGTGCCAGCAGCCAACTAGGGACTGGGTCCTACGAGCAGTACTTC.

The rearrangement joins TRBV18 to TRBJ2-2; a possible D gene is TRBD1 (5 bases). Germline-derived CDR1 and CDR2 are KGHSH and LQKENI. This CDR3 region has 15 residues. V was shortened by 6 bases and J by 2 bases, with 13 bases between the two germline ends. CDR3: CASSHSRGNTGELFF. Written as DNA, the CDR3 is TGTGCCAGCTCCCATTCTAGGGGCAACACCGGGGAGCTGTTTTTT. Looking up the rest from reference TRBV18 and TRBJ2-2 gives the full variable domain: NAGVMQNPRHLVRRRGQEARLRCSPMKGHSHVYWYRQLPEEGLKFMVYLQKENIIDESGMPKERFSAEFPKEGPSILRIQQVVRGDSAAYFCASSHSRGNTGELFFGEGSRLTVL.

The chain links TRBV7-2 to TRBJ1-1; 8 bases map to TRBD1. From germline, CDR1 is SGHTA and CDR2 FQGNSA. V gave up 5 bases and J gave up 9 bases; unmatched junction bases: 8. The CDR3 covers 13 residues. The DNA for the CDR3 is TGTGCCAGCAGCAGGAACAGGGGGGAGAAAGCTTTCTTT. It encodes CASSRNRGEKAFF.

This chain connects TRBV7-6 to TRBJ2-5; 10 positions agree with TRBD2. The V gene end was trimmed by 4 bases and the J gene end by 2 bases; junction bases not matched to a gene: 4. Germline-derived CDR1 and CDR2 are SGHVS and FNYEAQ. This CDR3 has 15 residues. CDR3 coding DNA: TGTGCCAGCAGCTCGATAGCGGGGGGACAAGAGACCCAGTACTTC. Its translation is CASSSIAGGQETQYF.

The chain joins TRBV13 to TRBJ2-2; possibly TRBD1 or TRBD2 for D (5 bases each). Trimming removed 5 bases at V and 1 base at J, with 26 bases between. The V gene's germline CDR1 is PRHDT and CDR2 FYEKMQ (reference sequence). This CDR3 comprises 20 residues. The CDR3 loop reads CASSLLVGTPLTVNTGELFF. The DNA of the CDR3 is TGTGCCAGCAGCCTCCTCGTGGGGACCCCCTTGACTGTGAACACCGGGGAGCTGTTTTTT. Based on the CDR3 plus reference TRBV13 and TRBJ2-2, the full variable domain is AAGVIQSPRHLIKEKRETATLKCYPIPRHDTVYWYQQGPGQDPQFLISFYEKMQSDKGSIPDRFSAQQFSDYHSELNMSSLELGDSALYFCASSLLVGTPLTVNTGELFFGEGSRLTVL.

CDR3 nucleotides: TGTGCCAGTAGTCTCCGGACCGCGGGAGGACCCCTCCACTTT. It codes for CASSLRTAGGPLHF. The chain couples TRBV19 to TRBJ1-6, with unresolved D. There are 14 residues in the CDR3. Trimming stripped 5 bases from V and 12 bases from J, with 17 bases between. Per the germline V gene, CDR1 is LNHDA and CDR2 is SQIVND (reference sequence).

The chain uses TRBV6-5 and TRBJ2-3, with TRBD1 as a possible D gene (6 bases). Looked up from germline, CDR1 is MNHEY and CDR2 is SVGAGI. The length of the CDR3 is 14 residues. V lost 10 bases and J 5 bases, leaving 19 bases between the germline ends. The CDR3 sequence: CATREGQGRDTQYF. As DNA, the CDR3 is TGTGCCACCCGAGAGGGGCAGGGGAGAGATACGCAGTATTTT.

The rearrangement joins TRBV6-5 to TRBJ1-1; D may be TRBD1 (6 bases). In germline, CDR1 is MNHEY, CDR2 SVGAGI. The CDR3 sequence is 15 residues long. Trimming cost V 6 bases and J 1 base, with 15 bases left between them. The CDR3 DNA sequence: TGTGCCAGCAGAGGCCCCGGGACACCGAACACTGAAGCTTTCTTT. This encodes CASRGPGTPNTEAFF.

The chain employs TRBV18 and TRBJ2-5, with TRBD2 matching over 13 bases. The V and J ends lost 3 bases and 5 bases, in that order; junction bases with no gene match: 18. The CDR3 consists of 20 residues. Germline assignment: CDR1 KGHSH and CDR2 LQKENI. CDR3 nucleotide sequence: TGTGCCAGCTCACCGTTTACTAGCGGGGGGGCTATATGGTGGATGGAGACCCAGTACTTC. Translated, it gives CASSPFTSGGAIWWMETQYF.

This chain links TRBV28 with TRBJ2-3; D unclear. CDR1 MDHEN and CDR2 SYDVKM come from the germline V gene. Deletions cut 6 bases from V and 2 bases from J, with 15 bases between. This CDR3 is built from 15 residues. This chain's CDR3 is CASRLQLANTDTQYF. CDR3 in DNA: TGTGCCAGCAGACTCCAATTGGCTAACACAGATACGCAGTATTTT. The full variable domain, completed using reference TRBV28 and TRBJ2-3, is DVKVTQSSRYLVKRTGEKVFLECVQDMDHENMFWYRQDPGLGLRLIYFSYDVKMKEKGDIPEGYSVSREKKERFSLILESASTNQTSMYLCASRLQLANTDTQYFGPGTRLTVL.

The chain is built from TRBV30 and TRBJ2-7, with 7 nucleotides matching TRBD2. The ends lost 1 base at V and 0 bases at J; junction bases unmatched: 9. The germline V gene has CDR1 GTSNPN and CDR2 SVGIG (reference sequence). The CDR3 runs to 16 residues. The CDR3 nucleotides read TGTGCCTGGAGTGGCCTTGGCGGGGGTGACTCCTACGAGCAGTACTTC. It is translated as CAWSGLGGGDSYEQYF. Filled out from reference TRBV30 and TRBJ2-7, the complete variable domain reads SQTIHQWPATLVQPVGSPLSLECTVEGTSNPNLYWYRQAAGRGLQLLFYSVGIGQISSEVPQNLSASRPQDRQFILSSKKLLLSDSGFYLCAWSGLGGGDSYEQYFGPGTRLTVT.

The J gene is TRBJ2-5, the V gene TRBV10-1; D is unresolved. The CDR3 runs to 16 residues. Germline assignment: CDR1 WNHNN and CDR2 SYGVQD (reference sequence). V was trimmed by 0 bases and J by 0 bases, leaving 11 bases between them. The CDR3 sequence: CASSESGDPHQETQYF. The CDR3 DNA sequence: TGCGCCAGCAGTGAGTCTGGTGATCCGCACCAAGAGACCCAGTACTTC.

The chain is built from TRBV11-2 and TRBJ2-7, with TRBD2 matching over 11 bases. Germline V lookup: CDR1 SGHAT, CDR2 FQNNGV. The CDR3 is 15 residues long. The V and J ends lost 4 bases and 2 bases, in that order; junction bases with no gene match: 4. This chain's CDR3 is CASSSLAGGPYEQYF. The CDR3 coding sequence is TGTGCCAGCAGCTCCTTAGCGGGAGGGCCCTACGAGCAGTACTTC.

The CDR3 region is CASSLGTNSVGKLFF. The CDR3 DNA reads as TGTGCCAGCAGCTTAGGAACCAATAGTGTGGGAAAACTGTTTTTT. The chain recombines TRBV7-9 with TRBJ1-4; no reliable D call. The CDR3 is made up of 15 amino acids. Trimming removed 1 base from V and 10 bases from J, with 16 bases in between. In germline, CDR1 is SEHNR, CDR2 FQNEAQ (reference sequence). Drawing the rest from reference TRBV7-9 and TRBJ1-4, the complete variable domain is DTGVSQNPRHKITKRGQNVTFRCDPISEHNRLYWYRQTLGQGPEFLTYFQNEAQLEKSRLLSDRFSAERPKGSFSTLEIQRTEQGDSAMYLCASSLGTNSVGKLFFGSGTQLSVL.

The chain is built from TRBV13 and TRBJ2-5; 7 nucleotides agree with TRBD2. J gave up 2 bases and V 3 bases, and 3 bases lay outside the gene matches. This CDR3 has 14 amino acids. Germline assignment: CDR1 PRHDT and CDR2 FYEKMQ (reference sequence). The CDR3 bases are TGTGCCAGCAGCTTCCAGCGGGAACAAGAGACCCAGTACTTC. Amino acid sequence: CASSFQREQETQYF. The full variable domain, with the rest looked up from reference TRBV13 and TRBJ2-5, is AAGVIQSPRHLIKEKRETATLKCYPIPRHDTVYWYQQGPGQDPQFLISFYEKMQSDKGSIPDRFSAQQFSDYHSELNMSSLELGDSALYFCASSFQREQETQYFGPGTRLLVL.

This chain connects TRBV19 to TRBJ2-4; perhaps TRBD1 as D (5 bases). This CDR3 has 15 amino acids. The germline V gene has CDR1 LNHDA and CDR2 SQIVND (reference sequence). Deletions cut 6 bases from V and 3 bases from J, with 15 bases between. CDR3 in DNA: TGTGCCAGTAGAGGGGCGGCAGCTGACAAAAACATTCAGTACTTC. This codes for CASRGAAADKNIQYF.

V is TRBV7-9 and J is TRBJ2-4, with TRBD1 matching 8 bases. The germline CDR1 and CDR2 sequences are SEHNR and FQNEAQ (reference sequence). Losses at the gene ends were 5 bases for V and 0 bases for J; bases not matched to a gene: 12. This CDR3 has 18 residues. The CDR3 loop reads CASSTDRDRLLAKNIQYF. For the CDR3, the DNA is TGTGCCAGCAGCACGGACAGGGACCGTCTCCTAGCCAAAAACATTCAGTACTTC.

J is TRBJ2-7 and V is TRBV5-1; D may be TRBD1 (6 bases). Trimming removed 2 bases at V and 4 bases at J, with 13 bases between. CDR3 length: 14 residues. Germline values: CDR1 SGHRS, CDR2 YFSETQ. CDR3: CASSLQGPEYEQYF. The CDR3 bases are TGCGCCAGCAGCTTACAGGGCCCTGAGTACGAGCAGTACTTC.

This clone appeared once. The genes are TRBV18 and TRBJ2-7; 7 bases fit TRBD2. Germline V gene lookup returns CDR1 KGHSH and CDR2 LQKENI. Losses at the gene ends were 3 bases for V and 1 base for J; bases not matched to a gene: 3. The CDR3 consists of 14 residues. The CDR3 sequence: CASSPGGGSYEQYF. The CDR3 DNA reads TGTGCCAGCTCACCGGGCGGGGGTTCCTACGAGCAGTACTTC.

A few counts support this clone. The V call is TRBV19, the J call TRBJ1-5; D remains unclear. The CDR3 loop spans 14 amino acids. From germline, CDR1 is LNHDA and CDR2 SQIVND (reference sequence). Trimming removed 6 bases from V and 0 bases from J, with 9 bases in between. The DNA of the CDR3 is TGTGCCAGTAGCCCAGGCCTTAGCAATCAGCCCCAGCATTTT. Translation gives CASSPGLSNQPQHF.

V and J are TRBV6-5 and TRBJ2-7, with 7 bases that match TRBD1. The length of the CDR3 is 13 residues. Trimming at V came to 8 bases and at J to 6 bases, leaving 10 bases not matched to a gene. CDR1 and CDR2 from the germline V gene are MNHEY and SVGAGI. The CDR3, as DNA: TGTGCCAGCGGACGGTCGTCAGGGGGCGAGCAGTACTTC. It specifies CASGRSSGGEQYF.

CDR3 nucleotides: TGTGCCAGCATCCACCTAGGGACAGGGGGCCACGAGCAGTACTTC. As protein: CASIHLGTGGHEQYF. The V call is TRBV6-5, the J call TRBJ2-7, with 12 bases that match TRBD1. The CDR3 loop spans 15 amino acids. CDR1 MNHEY and CDR2 SVGAGI come from the germline V gene. V lost 7 bases to trimming and J lost 5 bases; unmatched junction nucleotides: 9.